These T cell receptor beta chains were read from a single sample in a study of blood T cell repertoires in COVID-19. TCRdb's table, derived via immunoSEQ multiplex PCR, lists solely in-frame clones and lacks some. The sample has 430,000 or so clones; 70% to 90% are singletons. Material for sequencing was peripheral blood. These receptors were collected from a man aged 18-30 years with COVID-19, enrolled during active disease. The CDR3 runs from the conserved cysteine through the conserved F or W. The order of the fields is D gene, J gene, V gene, clone size, CDR3 protein, CDR3 DNA. The D gene is left open where the match is weak. For some rows the clone size is stated as once, few or many, or as a class when expanded; others skip it.

-	TRBJ2-1	TRBV10-3	-	CAITDAGREQFF	TGTGCCATCACAGACGCGGGGCGGGAGCAGTTCTTC
-	TRBJ2-3	TRBV15	once	CATSAQSTDTQYF	TGTGCCACCAGCGCACAGAGCACAGATACGCAGTATTTT
-	TRBJ1-2	TRBV11-2	-	CASSLGPDYYGYTF	TGTGCCAGCAGCTTAGGACCAGACTACTATGGCTACACCTTC
TRBD2	TRBJ2-7	TRBV28	-	CASSKTSGGYEQYF	TGTGCCAGCAGCAAGACTAGCGGGGGATACGAGCAGTACTTC
TRBD1	TRBJ1-2	TRBV7-8	once	CASSLTGTGFYGYTF	TGTGCCAGCAGCTTAACCGGGACAGGGTTTTATGGCTACACCTTC
-	TRBJ2-3	TRBV24-1	-	CATSPTGVTDTQYF	TGTGCCACCAGTCCCACGGGGGTTACAGATACGCAGTATTTT
TRBD1	TRBJ2-7	TRBV30	-	CAWSLDRAYEQYF	TGTGCCTGGAGCTTGGACAGGGCCTACGAGCAGTACTTC
TRBD2	TRBJ2-7	TRBV7-9	-	CATRTSGSYEQYF	TGTGCCACCAGGACTAGCGGATCCTACGAGCAGTACTTC
TRBD1	TRBJ2-1	TRBV29-1	-	CSADRSSSYNEQFF	TGCAGCGCGGACAGGAGTAGCTCCTACAATGAGCAGTTCTTC
-	TRBJ1-5	TRBV9	-	CASSVEGGNQPQHF	TGTGCCAGCAGCGTAGAGGGAGGGAATCAGCCCCAGCATTTT
-	TRBJ1-6	TRBV6-6	-	CASSYPTANSPLHF	TGTGCCAGCAGTTACCCGACAGCGAATTCACCCCTCCACTTT
TRBD2	TRBJ2-7	TRBV4-2	few	CASSQGGLAGGPISYEQYF	TGTGCCAGCAGCCAAGGTGGGCTAGCGGGGGGACCCATTTCCTACGAGCAGTACTTC
-	TRBJ1-1	TRBV29-1	-	CSALRGGDTEAFF	TGCAGCGCCCTCAGGGGTGGGGACACTGAAGCTTTCTTT
TRBD2	TRBJ2-5	TRBV3-1/TRBV3-2	-	CASSQDDGRNTQQTQYF	TGTGCCAGCAGCCAAGATGACGGGAGGAATACCCAACAGACCCAGTACTTC
-	TRBJ2-7	TRBV7-9	few	CASSPRLPPEASYEQYF	TGTGCCAGCAGCCCCCGACTACCCCCGGAGGCCTCCTACGAGCAGTACTTC
-	TRBJ2-3	TRBV6-5	-	CASSYRRGDTQYF	TGTGCCAGCAGTTACAGGCGGGGAGATACGCAGTATTTT
-	TRBJ2-1	TRBV6-4	-	CASSEPAVNNEQFF	TGTGCCAGCAGTGAACCCGCGGTCAACAATGAGCAGTTCTTC
TRBD2	TRBJ2-5	TRBV6-5	-	CATTVYGRVQETQYF	TGTGCCACAACTGTCTACGGGAGGGTCCAAGAGACCCAGTACTTC
TRBD1	TRBJ2-2	TRBV11-2	-	CASSRKTWTGATGELFF	TGTGCCAGCAGCCGCAAAACTTGGACAGGCGCCACCGGGGAGCTGTTTTTT
-	TRBJ1-3	TRBV7-9	-	CASSLVPSSGNTIYF	TGTGCCAGCAGCTTAGTCCCCAGCTCTGGAAACACCATATATTTT
-	TRBJ2-3	TRBV5-1	-	CASSLERITDTQYF	TGCGCCAGCAGCTTGGAGAGGATCACAGATACGCAGTATTTT
-	TRBJ1-2	TRBV27	-	CASSPYREYGYTF	TGTGCCAGCAGTCCCTACAGGGAGTATGGCTACACCTTC
-	TRBJ1-1	TRBV3-1/TRBV3-2	-	CASARGGWAEAFF	TGTGCCAGCGCCCGGGGAGGCTGGGCTGAAGCTTTCTTT
-	TRBJ1-1	TRBV25-1	once	CASSESHLGNTEAFF	TGTGCCAGCAGTGAAAGCCACCTAGGGAACACTGAAGCTTTCTTT
TRBD2	TRBJ2-1	TRBV29-1	-	CSVKLGTSGRDEQFF	TGCAGCGTTAAATTAGGGACTAGCGGGCGGGATGAGCAGTTCTTC
-	TRBJ2-2	TRBV24-1	-	CATSDFGGSPSNTGELFF	TGTGCCACCAGTGATTTTGGGGGGTCGCCTTCGAACACCGGGGAGCTGTTTTTT
TRBD2	TRBJ2-3	TRBV6-4	-	CASSRGGVAADTQYF	TGTGCCAGCAGCCGGGGGGGGGTAGCAGCAGATACGCAGTATTTT
TRBD2	TRBJ2-3	TRBV29-1	-	CSVDGGTQYF	TGCAGCGTTGACGGGGGGACGCAGTATTTT
TRBD2	TRBJ2-1	TRBV19	-	CASSPGLADYNEQFF	TGTGCCAGTAGTCCAGGACTAGCGGACTACAATGAGCAGTTCTTC
TRBD1	TRBJ1-1	TRBV11-2	many	CASSLNRGTEAFF	TGTGCCAGCAGCCTAAACAGGGGAACTGAAGCTTTCTTT
TRBD1	TRBJ2-2	TRBV11-1	-	CASSWGQGGTGELFF	TGTGCCAGCAGCTGGGGACAGGGGGGCACCGGGGAGCTGTTTTTT
TRBD1	TRBJ1-1	TRBV4-1	-	CASSQGPGGTEAFF	TGCGCCAGCAGCCAAGGTCCAGGGGGCACTGAAGCTTTCTTT
TRBD1	TRBJ2-1	TRBV7-8	-	CASRNWQGVNEQFF	TGTGCCAGCAGGAATTGGCAGGGGGTAAATGAGCAGTTCTTC
TRBD1	TRBJ1-5	TRBV7-9	few	CASADRDNQPQHF	TGTGCCAGCGCCGACAGGGATAATCAGCCCCAGCATTTT
-	TRBJ2-7	TRBV19	-	CASSDVPGLTYEQYF	TGTGCCAGTAGCGACGTACCGGGACTTACCTACGAGCAGTACTTC
-	TRBJ1-6	TRBV2	-	CASSLRQVTTLHF	TGTGCCAGCAGTTTACGACAGGTTACCACCCTCCACTTT
TRBD1	TRBJ2-7	TRBV5-1	-	CASSFGTGRSYEQYF	TGCGCCAGCAGCTTCGGGACAGGCCGCTCCTACGAGCAGTACTTC
TRBD1	TRBJ1-1	TRBV10-2	-	CASIMARDRLDTEAFF	TGCGCCAGCATTATGGCGAGGGACAGACTTGACACTGAAGCTTTCTTT
TRBD1	TRBJ2-1	TRBV5-1	-	CASRRGTDNNEQFF	TGCGCCAGTAGAAGAGGGACAGATAACAATGAGCAGTTCTTC
-	TRBJ2-5	TRBV18	once	CASSPGGKGETQYF	TGTGCCAGCTCACCAGGGGGCAAAGGAGAGACCCAGTACTTC